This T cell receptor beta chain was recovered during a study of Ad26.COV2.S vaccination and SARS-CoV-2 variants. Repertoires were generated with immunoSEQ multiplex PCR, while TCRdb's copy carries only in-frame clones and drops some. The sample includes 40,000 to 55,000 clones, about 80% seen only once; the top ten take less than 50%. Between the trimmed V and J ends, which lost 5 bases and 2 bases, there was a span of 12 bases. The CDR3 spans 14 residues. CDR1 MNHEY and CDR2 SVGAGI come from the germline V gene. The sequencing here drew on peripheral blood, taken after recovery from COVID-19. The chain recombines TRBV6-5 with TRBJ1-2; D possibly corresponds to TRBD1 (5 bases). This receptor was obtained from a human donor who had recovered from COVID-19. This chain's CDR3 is CASSRPDSNYGYTF. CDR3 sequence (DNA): TGTGCCAGCAGTAGACCCGACAGCAACTATGGCTACACCTTC.